This T cell receptor beta chain was captured by sequencing in a study of vaccination effects on CD4 cells after COVID-19. The CDR3 is made up of 17 amino acids. Notes on this clone: Its target is unknown.

Method: immunoSEQ multiplex PCR; TCRdb's copy keeps in-frame clones and lacks some. The table records around 20,000 clones, 70% of them present only once. Expansion of antigen-specific CD4+ T cells with viral peptide pools was carried out by the ViraFEST assay before sequencing. Following 10 days of culture, CD4+ T cells were isolated. The vaccine recipients had no prior SARS-CoV-2 infection, with negative nucleocapsid antibodies. The rearrangement joins TRBV12-1 to TRBJ2-6; TRBD2 was called by the table and not checked on the DNA. TRBV12-1 is deemed a pseudogene. This specimen was CD4+ T cells from PBMCs cultured with HCoV-229E spike peptides, taken before COVID-19 vaccination. This TCR derives from a human donor who received a COVID-19 vaccine. This CDR3 reads CAIGSRAGGSGANVLTF. CDR3 DNA: TGTGCCATCGGTTCGCGAGCGGGAGGCTCTGGGGCCAACGTCCTGACTTTC.